This is a list of T cell receptor beta chains from one sample in a study of blood T cell repertoires in COVID-19. TCRdb's table, derived via immunoSEQ multiplex PCR, lists solely in-frame clones and lacks some. The sample lists 130,000 to 150,000 clones; about 87% were seen once. The sample taken for sequencing was peripheral blood. Every receptor here comes from a woman in her fifties or sixties with active or convalescent COVID-19. Both conserved end residues are part of each CDR3. Fields, in order: clone size, D gene, J gene, V gene, CDR3 DNA, CDR3 protein. The D gene is left open where the match is weak. Expanded clones get a size class; other rows say once, few or many, or leave the size out.

.	TRBD1	TRBJ1-3	TRBV7-9	TGTGCCAGCAGCCCTCCTGGACAGGGGTCAAACACCATATATTTT	CASSPPGQGSNTIYF
once	.	TRBJ1-6	TRBV6-5	TGTGCCAGCAGTATCAAACTAGATTCGGCACCCCTCCACTTT	CASSIKLDSAPLHF
once	.	TRBJ2-3	TRBV4-1	TGCGCCAGCAGCCAATACGGGAGCACAGATACGCAGTATTTT	CASSQYGSTDTQYF
.	.	TRBJ2-7	TRBV18	TGTGCCAGCTCACCCGGCATCCGACGGGAGTACGCGGGAGAGCAGTACTTC	CASSPGIRREYAGEQYF
few	.	TRBJ2-3	TRBV7-6	TGTGCCAGCAGCCGTCTGGTGGGGGCCCGATATAGCACAGATACGCAGTATTTT	CASSRLVGARYSTDTQYF
.	.	TRBJ1-1	TRBV28	TGTGCCAGCAGTCCCTACAGGGTAGTCCCTGAAGCTTTCTTT	CASSPYRVVPEAFF
.	.	TRBJ1-1	TRBV12-3/TRBV12-4	TGTGCCAGCAGTTTTGTAGAGAACACTGAAGCTTTCTTT	CASSFVENTEAFF
once	.	TRBJ1-2	TRBV9	TGTGCCAGCAGCCCGGAGCAGAAACCTTATGGCTACACCTTC	CASSPEQKPYGYTF
.	.	TRBJ2-7	TRBV10-3	TGTGCCATCATGGGGGGATCGTCGTACGAGCAGTACTTC	CAIMGGSSYEQYF
few	.	TRBJ1-2	TRBV30	TGTGCCTGGAGTAAGGGTGGAGGGTCGTATGGCTACACCTTC	CAWSKGGGSYGYTF
.	TRBD2	TRBJ2-2	TRBV12-5	TGTGCTAGTGGTTTGGTACAAAAGGGATTAGCGGGAGTTGCCACCGGGGAGCTGTTTTTT	CASGLVQKGLAGVATGELFF
.	.	TRBJ1-3	TRBV7-8	TGTGCCAGCAGATATAGACTCGGCGACACCATATATTTT	CASRYRLGDTIYF
.	.	TRBJ1-2	TRBV11-2	TGTGCCAGCAGCTTAGCGGGAGGGAAGGGGTATGGCTACACCTTC	CASSLAGGKGYGYTF
.	.	TRBJ2-2	TRBV7-2	TGTGCCAGCAGCGAGCACTCATCCGGGGAGCTGTTTTTT	CASSEHSSGELFF
.	TRBD2	TRBJ2-7	TRBV28	TGTGCCAGCACCCTATCCGGCGGGAGTGACTACGAGCAGTACTTC	CASTLSGGSDYEQYF
few	TRBD1	TRBJ1-2	TRBV5-8	TGTGCCAGCAGCTTGAGAGGGACAGACCTCTATGGCTACACCTTC	CASSLRGTDLYGYTF
many	.	TRBJ2-7	TRBV5-4	TGTGCCAGCAGCTTTGAGGGTAGCGGCTACGAGCAGTACTTC	CASSFEGSGYEQYF
.	.	TRBJ1-5	TRBV20-1	TGCAGTGCTAGTCTCTTCGAGGGAGGGGGGAGCAATCAGCCCCAGCATTTT	CSASLFEGGGSNQPQHF
.	.	TRBJ1-4	TRBV15	TGTGCCACCAGCAGAGACGGGACAACCGAAAATGAAAAACTGTTTTTT	CATSRDGTTENEKLFF
.	.	TRBJ1-1	TRBV7-2	TGTGCCAGCAGCCTACAGAGAAGGAACACTGAAGCTTTCTTT	CASSLQRRNTEAFF
.	.	TRBJ2-5	TRBV6-2/TRBV6-3	TGTGCCAGCAGCCGCGCCCGGGAGACCCAGTACTTC	CASSRARETQYF
once	TRBD2	TRBJ2-1	TRBV29-1	TGCAGCGTTACGCGGGAGGGCCGCTACAATGAGCAGTTCTTC	CSVTREGRYNEQFF
.	.	TRBJ1-2	TRBV18	TGTGCCAGCTCACCCTCCTCTAACTATGGCTACACCTTC	CASSPSSNYGYTF
.	.	TRBJ1-1	TRBV9	TGTGCCAGCAGCGTGGGCCCTAACACTGAAGCTTTCTTT	CASSVGPNTEAFF
.	.	TRBJ2-2	TRBV10-3	TGTGCCATCAGTGAGGGTAGCGGGGAGCTGTTTTTT	CAISEGSGELFF
.	TRBD1	TRBJ2-3	TRBV2	TGTGCCAGCATAGACGGGACAGGGACCACAGATACGCAGTATTTT	CASIDGTGTTDTQYF
.	.	TRBJ1-4	TRBV29-1	TGCAGCGCCGCGATTAGGGGGGGGAGTTGGGAAAAACTGTTTTTT	CSAAIRGGSWEKLFF
.	TRBD1	TRBJ2-7	TRBV7-9	TGTGCCAGCAGCCCCGGGACAGGGACCTACGAGCAGTACTTC	CASSPGTGTYEQYF
once	.	TRBJ1-2	TRBV7-2	TGTGCCAGCCGCCGGGAGGGGTCGGGGAACTATGGCTACACCTTC	CASRREGSGNYGYTF
.	TRBD1	TRBJ1-2	TRBV28	TGTGCCAGCAGTCAAGGACAGGTCGGGGGTGGCTACACCTTC	CASSQGQVGGGYTF
.	.	TRBJ2-7	TRBV28	TGTGCCAGCAGACCGGCGACTGCCTCATACGAGCAGTACTTC	CASRPATASYEQYF
.	TRBD2	TRBJ2-7	TRBV4-1	TGCGCCAGCAGCCATGGGGGACTAGCGGGTGCCGCGAGCTCCTACGAGCAGTACTTC	CASSHGGLAGAASSYEQYF
.	TRBD2	TRBJ2-7	TRBV30	TGTGCCTGGAGTAGCGGGGGCAACTACGAGCAGTACTTC	CAWSSGGNYEQYF
.	.	TRBJ2-1	TRBV11-3	TGTGCCAGCAGCCTGGGAGGCGGTTCCCGCCCCTACAATGAGCAGTTCTTC	CASSLGGGSRPYNEQFF
.	TRBD1	TRBJ1-5	TRBV18	TGTGCCAGCTCACCTCGGGACAGGGGTAGCAATCAGCCCCAGCATTTT	CASSPRDRGSNQPQHF
.	.	TRBJ2-1	TRBV7-2	TGTGCCAGCAGCTTAGTTAGCGGATCCGAGGATGAGCAGTTCTTC	CASSLVSGSEDEQFF
.	.	TRBJ1-1	TRBV4-3	TGCGCCAGCAGCCAAGAGGAGCGGGGGAAGGCTTTCTTT	CASSQEERGKAFF
.	TRBD1	TRBJ2-5	TRBV7-3	TGTGCCAACACTCCCGCCGACAGGGAGCCAGAGACCCAGTACTTC	CANTPADREPETQYF
.	TRBD2	TRBJ2-2	TRBV2	TGTGCCAGCAGGGAGGGGACTAGTTCACCCGGGGAGCTGTTTTTT	CASREGTSSPGELFF
.	.	TRBJ1-1	TRBV18	TGTGCCAGCTCAAGCCGGACAGCCAGTGACACTGAAGCTTTCTTT	CASSSRTASDTEAFF
.	TRBD1	TRBJ1-1	TRBV7-6	TGTGCCAGCAGCTTTAAACAGGGGGCGTACACTGAAGCTTTCTTT	CASSFKQGAYTEAFF
.	TRBD2	TRBJ2-2	TRBV6-5	TGTGCCAGCAGTTTAGCGGGGGCCATCACCGGGGAGCTGTTTTTT	CASSLAGAITGELFF
.	.	TRBJ1-1	TRBV18	TGTGCCAGCTCACCATCAGGGTATCAAGACACTGAAGCTTTCTTT	CASSPSGYQDTEAFF
.	.	TRBJ2-3	TRBV7-2	TGTGCCAGCAGCCCACGGGGGGCCCCCACAGATACGCAGTATTTT	CASSPRGAPTDTQYF
.	TRBD1	TRBJ2-4	TRBV7-9	TGTGCCAGCAGCTTAGCAGGAGGACAGGGATACATTCAGTACTTC	CASSLAGGQGYIQYF